The 32 T cell receptor beta chains given below trace back to one sample, sequenced in a study of a mutant IDH1 vaccine in newly diagnosed glioma. No antigen has been identified for these receptors. The time point denotes: week 23, last vaccination. Each dose of the vaccine consisted of 300 ug of mutant IDH1 20-mer peptide, with topical imiquimod. Profiled with immunoSEQ multiplex PCR; TCRdb holds only in-frame clones, not every one. The sample carries 82,000 or so clones, roughly 85% recorded once. Sequences were derived from PBMCs, sampled from a glioma patient whose treatment included an IDH1 peptide vaccine. The source of these receptors is a man aged 25-45 years with glioma. Some clones in this sample may be carry-over from other donors' samples.

The V call is TRBV10-3, the J call TRBJ2-2, with 7 bases identical to TRBD1. With V trimmed by 5 bases and J by 0 bases, 3 bases remained unmatched. CDR1 ENHRY and CDR2 SYGVKD come from the germline V gene. The CDR3 consists of 15 residues. The CDR3 is CAISRQGPNTGELFF. The DNA for the CDR3 is TGTGCCATCAGTAGACAGGGCCCGAACACCGGGGAGCTGTTTTTT.

The rearrangement joins TRBV5-1 to TRBJ2-7; 10 nucleotides agree with TRBD1. V dropped 4 bases and J dropped 6; count of bases not matched to a gene: 4. The length of the CDR3 is 13 residues. Germline V gives CDR1 SGHRS, CDR2 YFSETQ. The CDR3 protein is CASSPGQGTEQYF. Written as DNA, the CDR3 is TGCGCCAGCAGCCCGGGACAGGGGACCGAGCAGTACTTC.

The genes are TRBV12-5 and TRBJ2-1; possible D gene TRBD1, 5 bases. This CDR3 region has 14 residues. Germline assignment: CDR1 LGHNT and CDR2 FRNRAP. The V and J ends lost 3 bases and 5 bases respectively, with 11 bases between them. The CDR3 coding sequence is TGTGCTAGTGGTTTAGTAGGGGCAAACAATGAGCAGTTCTTC. Translating it yields CASGLVGANNEQFF.

The chain uses TRBV4-2 and TRBJ1-2; D gene ambiguous. With 3 bases removed from V and 6 bases from J, the gap between germline ends came to 8 bases. This CDR3 has 12 amino acids. Germline CDR1 LGHNA, CDR2 YNFKEQ. CDR3 sequence: CASSHGRDGYTF. The CDR3 coding sequence is TGTGCCAGCAGCCATGGGCGGGATGGCTACACCTTC.

The chain employs TRBV2 and TRBJ1-5, with D possibly TRBD1 on 5 matching bases. The CDR3 totals 16 residues. CDR1 SNHLY and CDR2 FYNNEI come from the germline V gene. V was trimmed by 0 bases and J by 6 bases, leaving 15 bases between them. As DNA, the CDR3 is TGTGCCAGCAGTGAAGCAAGGGGCCTAACCACTCAGCCCCAGCATTTT. It translates to CASSEARGLTTQPQHF.

The chain joins TRBV27 to TRBJ1-2; D possibly corresponds to TRBD1 (6 bases). Between the trimmed V and J ends, which lost 2 bases and 9 bases, there was a span of 13 bases. The CDR3 is made up of 13 amino acids. CDR1 is MNHEY, CDR2 SMNVEV, per germline (reference sequence). The CDR3 DNA follows: TGTGCCAGCAGTTTAGGGGGGCTGGATAGCTACACCTTC. It codes for CASSLGGLDSYTF.

This chain links TRBV4-1 with TRBJ1-1; unclear D gene. Germline V gene sequence: CDR1 MGHRA, CDR2 YSYEKL. The CDR3 contains 15 residues. Trimming took off 4 bases at V and 5 bases at J, with 17 bases between the two ends. The CDR3 DNA follows: TGCGCCAGCAGCCTACACGCTGGCGCGGGTACTGAAGCTTTCTTT. Translating gives CASSLHAGAGTEAFF.

In this sample, this clone turned up a few times. This chain links TRBV5-6 with TRBJ1-6, with D uncertain. Trimming took 2 bases from V and 7 from J, leaving 4 bases between them. The CDR3 loop spans 12 amino acids. Per the germline V gene, CDR1 is SGHDT and CDR2 is YYEEEE. The CDR3 region is CASSFRNSPLHF. CDR3 DNA: TGTGCCAGCAGCTTTCGGAATTCACCCCTCCACTTT.

The chain employs TRBV2 and TRBJ1-5; TRBD1 is a possible D gene (5 bases). The CDR3 is made up of 14 amino acids. The V gene's germline CDR1 is SNHLY and CDR2 FYNNEI. Between the trimmed V and J ends, which lost 6 bases and 2 bases, there was a span of 11 bases. CDR3 sequence (DNA): TGTGCCAGCAGCGGGGGAGGTGGCAATCAGCCCCAGCATTTT. Its translation: CASSGGGGNQPQHF.

The chain has TRBV19 and TRBJ1-5, with 7 positions matching TRBD1. Germline trimming cut 5 bases from V and 7 bases from J; bases unmatched to any gene: 8. Germline-derived CDR1 and CDR2 are LNHDA and SQIVND (reference sequence). The CDR3 consists of 14 residues. The CDR3 region has the DNA TGTGCCAGTAGTTCGACAGGGACTGGCCAGCCCCAGCATTTT. Translation gives CASSSTGTGQPQHF. The full variable domain, in which reference TRBV19 and TRBJ1-5 provide the parts outside the CDR3, is DGGITQSPKYLFRKEGQNVTLSCEQNLNHDAMYWYRQDPGQGLRLIYYSQIVNDFQKGDIAEGYSVSREKKESFPLTVTSAQKNPTAFYLCASSSTGTGQPQHFGDGTRLSIL.

The chain joins TRBV6-5 to TRBJ1-1, with D possibly being TRBD1 (6 bases). V lost 0 bases and J lost 11, with 16 bases in between. Germline CDR1 reads MNHEY; CDR2 reads SVGAGI. The CDR3 has 14 amino acids. CDR3 in amino acids: CASSYSGQGKDAFF. The DNA for the CDR3 is TGTGCCAGCAGTTACTCGGGGCAGGGGAAGGACGCTTTCTTT.

This sequence joins TRBV7-9 and TRBJ2-7; no reliable D call. Trimming pared 2 bases from V and 5 bases from J, leaving 4 bases between. The CDR3 covers 11 residues. CDR1 and CDR2 from the germline V gene are SEHNR and FQNEAQ (reference sequence). The CDR3 region is CASSLFHEQYF. In DNA, the CDR3 is TGTGCCAGCAGCTTATTCCACGAGCAGTACTTC.

J is TRBJ1-6 and V is TRBV9, with D perhaps TRBD1 (5 bases). The germline gives CDR1 SGDLS, CDR2 YYNGEE. The ends were cut back, 4 bases at V and 7 bases at J, with 15 bases in the middle. This CDR3 spans 15 amino acids. CDR3 sequence: CASSPSGAANSPLHF. The DNA for the CDR3 is TGTGCCAGCAGCCCCTCCGGGGCAGCAAATTCACCCCTCCACTTT.

This sequence joins TRBV4-1 and TRBJ2-2; D might be TRBD1 (5 bases). Germline V gives CDR1 MGHRA, CDR2 YSYEKL. The V and J ends lost 2 bases and 1 base respectively, with 8 bases between them. The CDR3 has 15 residues. Here the CDR3 reads CASSQRTLNTGELFF. In DNA form, the CDR3 reads TGCGCCAGCAGCCAAAGGACACTGAACACCGGGGAGCTGTTTTTT.

The V call is TRBV5-1, the J call TRBJ2-1, with TRBD2 identical over 10 bases. The V gene end was trimmed by 6 bases and the J gene end by 5 bases; junction bases not matched to a gene: 8. Germline V gives CDR1 SGHRS, CDR2 YFSETQ. The CDR3 is made up of 15 amino acids. The CDR3 loop is CASTLAGALNNEQFF. The CDR3 DNA sequence: TGCGCCAGCACCCTAGCGGGGGCCCTGAACAATGAGCAGTTCTTC.

This chain links TRBV5-6 with TRBJ1-4; unclear D gene. CDR1 is SGHDT, CDR2 YYEEEE, per germline. This CDR3 contains 14 residues. Trimming took off 2 bases at V and 11 bases at J, with 16 bases between the two ends. The CDR3 nucleotides read TGTGCCAGCAGCTTTCCCCGGGGAGGGAGCAAACTGTTTTTT. Translated, it gives CASSFPRGGSKLFF.

J is TRBJ1-3 and V is TRBV7-9; D ambiguous. This CDR3 is 15 amino acids long. Germline V gives CDR1 SEHNR, CDR2 FQNEAQ (reference sequence). V lost 8 bases and J lost 0, with 14 bases in between. The CDR3 protein is CASSLGPYSGNTIYF. CDR3 nucleotide sequence: TGTGCCAGCTCCCTTGGGCCCTACTCTGGAAACACCATATATTTT.

V usage is TRBV7-2 and J usage is TRBJ2-5; D possibly corresponds to TRBD2 (5 bases). The CDR3 sequence is 14 residues long. Germline values: CDR1 SGHTA, CDR2 FQGNSA. V was trimmed by 1 base and J by 1 base, leaving 7 bases between them. The CDR3 DNA reads TGTGCCAGCAGCTTAGGGGGAGCCCAAGAGACCCAGTACTTC. This translates into CASSLGGAQETQYF.

In this sample, this clone turned up a few times. The V and J genes are TRBV6-1 and TRBJ2-1, with no clear D. V lost 7 bases, J lost 9 bases, and 10 bases lay in between. Germline lookup yields CDR1 MNHNS and CDR2 SASEGT. The CDR3 is 11 amino acids. The DNA for the CDR3 is TGTGCCAGCAACTTGGGTGTTGAGCAGTTCTTC. Protein sequence: CASNLGVEQFF.

The table lists this clone with a count of one. The chain combines TRBV9 with TRBJ1-1; tentative D call: TRBD1 (6 bases). Germline V CDR1 and CDR2: SGDLS, YYNGEE. This CDR3 comprises 14 residues. V dropped 3 bases and J dropped 0 bases, with 9 bases sitting between them. The CDR3: CASSAGQMNTEAFF. CDR3 in DNA: TGTGCCAGCAGCGCCGGACAGATGAACACTGAAGCTTTCTTT.

As DNA, the CDR3 is TGTGCCACCTTTAAACCGCAGGGGGGAACCGGGGAGCTGTTTTTT. Translating it yields CATFKPQGGTGELFF. V is TRBV6-5 and J is TRBJ2-2; possible D gene TRBD1, 7 bases. V was trimmed by 10 bases and J by 5 bases, leaving 20 bases between them. CDR3 length equals 15 residues. Germline loops: CDR1 MNHEY, CDR2 SVGAGI.

The chain employs TRBV5-1 and TRBJ2-3; 12 bases map to TRBD2. After removal of 2 bases from V and 0 bases from J, the junction contained 4 bases not matched to a gene. From germline, CDR1 is SGHRS and CDR2 YFSETQ. This CDR3 comprises 17 residues. The CDR3 DNA reads as TGCGCCAGCAGCTTACTAGCGGGGGGCCCCAGCACAGATACGCAGTATTTT. It is translated as CASSLLAGGPSTDTQYF.

This clone came up once. The chain is built from TRBV18 and TRBJ2-5; D gene uncertain. V lost 3 bases and J lost 2, with 13 bases in between. This CDR3 spans 15 amino acids. Germline loops: CDR1 KGHSH, CDR2 LQKENI. The DNA of the CDR3 is TGTGCCAGCTCACCCCTGCTGGCGGCGCAAGAGACCCAGTACTTC. It encodes CASSPLLAAQETQYF. The full variable domain, with the rest looked up from reference TRBV18 and TRBJ2-5, is NAGVMQNPRHLVRRRGQEARLRCSPMKGHSHVYWYRQLPEEGLKFMVYLQKENIIDESGMPKERFSAEFPKEGPSILRIQQVVRGDSAAYFCASSPLLAAQETQYFGPGTRLLVL.

The V call is TRBV7-2, the J call TRBJ2-3, with D perhaps being TRBD1 or TRBD2 (6 bases each). The CDR3 spans 16 residues. Germline CDR1 reads SGHTA; CDR2 reads FQGNSA. Trimming took 2 bases from V and 5 from J, leaving 17 bases between them. For the CDR3, the DNA is TGTGCCAGCAGCTTAACGGGGGCCCTGGGTATAGATACGCAGTATTTT. Translating gives CASSLTGALGIDTQYF.

Remarks on this clone: Within the sample, other DNA sequences also encode this same CDR3. This chain connects TRBV7-2 to TRBJ2-1; unclear D gene. Trimming cost V 4 bases and J 0 bases, with 7 bases left between them. The CDR3 spans 14 residues. CDR1 SGHTA and CDR2 FQGNSA come from the germline V gene. CDR3 sequence (DNA): TGTGCCAGCAGCTCATCAAGCTCCTACAATGAGCAGTTCTTC. Its protein product is CASSSSSSYNEQFF.

This clone is a singleton in its sample. The V gene is TRBV28, the J gene TRBJ1-1, with D tentatively TRBD1 (6 bases). V was shortened by 6 bases and J by 1 base, with 15 bases between the two germline ends. Germline loops: CDR1 MDHEN, CDR2 SYDVKM. The CDR3 contains 15 residues. The CDR3 spells CASSLPGTTNTEAFF. In DNA form, the CDR3 reads TGTGCCAGCAGCCTCCCCGGGACAACGAACACTGAAGCTTTCTTT.

The V gene is TRBV18, the J gene TRBJ1-3; D uncertain. Trimming removed 5 bases at V and 0 bases at J, with 5 bases between. This CDR3 comprises 13 residues. Germline CDR1 reads KGHSH; CDR2 reads LQKENI. DNA of the CDR3: TGTGCCAGCTCAAGCAACTCTGGAAACACCATATATTTT. It is translated as CASSSNSGNTIYF.

The chain recombines TRBV19 with TRBJ2-1, with TRBD2 matching 11 bases. Per the germline V gene, CDR1 is LNHDA and CDR2 is SQIVND (reference sequence). The CDR3 extends over 14 amino acids. V was pared by 5 bases and J by 12 bases, with 9 bases of the junction left unmatched. The CDR3 nucleotides read TGTGCCAGTAGTGGTAGCGGGAGGGCTGGGAGGCAGTTCTTC. Translating it yields CASSGSGRAGRQFF.

The gene calls are TRBV29-1 and TRBJ1-1; 7 nucleotides align to TRBD1. Germline values: CDR1 SQVTM, CDR2 ANQGSEA. J lost 6 bases, V lost 7 bases, and 5 bases had no gene match. This CDR3 is built from 11 residues. This CDR3 is CSGHRGPEAFF. The CDR3 DNA follows: TGCAGCGGCCACAGGGGTCCTGAAGCTTTCTTT. Full variable domain (outside the CDR3, taken from reference TRBV29-1 and TRBJ1-1): SAVISQKPSRDICQRGTSLTIQCQVDSQVTMMFWYRQQPGQSLTLIATANQGSEATYESGFVIDKFPISRPNLTFSTLTVSNMSPEDSSIYLCSGHRGPEAFFGQGTRLTVV.

The J gene is TRBJ1-2, the V gene TRBV5-6; TRBD1 agrees at 8 bases. Germline-derived CDR1 and CDR2 are SGHDT and YYEEEE. The length of the CDR3 is 13 residues. The junction had 6 bases not matched to a gene; V was cut back by 3 bases and J by 8 bases. CDR3 sequence (DNA): TGTGCCAGCAGCTCGCAGGGGGCGCGAGGCTACACCTTC. It yields the protein CASSSQGARGYTF.

This clone has just a few counts. DNA for the CDR3: TGTGCCAGCAGCCAAGATCAGGCTAGCGGGTACGCCACGCAGGAGACCCAGTACTTC. This sequence encodes CASSQDQASGYATQETQYF. This chain connects TRBV4-2 to TRBJ2-5, with TRBD2 matching 8 bases. Germline CDR1 reads LGHNA; CDR2 reads YNFKEQ. V shed 0 bases, J shed 5 bases, and the junction held 17 bases outside the gene matches. The CDR3 extends over 19 amino acids.

The V and J genes are TRBV6-5 and TRBJ1-1; 7 bases map to TRBD1. Trimming took 6 bases from V and 1 from J; bases not matched to a gene: 8. CDR3 size: 15 residues. CDR1 MNHEY and CDR2 SVGAGI come from the germline V gene. The CDR3 DNA reads TGTGCCAGCAGCCCGGGACAGCCGTGGAACACTGAAGCTTTCTTT. Translated: CASSPGQPWNTEAFF.